The source of this T cell receptor beta chain is a study of CD8+CD57+ T cells in acquired aplastic anemia. The wider study: Sorted CD4+ and CD8+ cells yielded DNA averaging about 3.1 ug. Healthy-donor CD4+ cells averaged roughly 11 million reads.

Study-level results: Between patients and controls, over 25 CD8+ CDR3 sequences were found in common.

Using genomic DNA as the template, TCR beta VDJ and CDR3 profiling was carried out. TCRdb fed the reads into MiXCR, producing one record per CDR3 protein. Among 150,000 to 200,000 distinct CDR3 sequences listed, about 64% were seen once. This clonotype was seen repeatedly, ten times or more. As yet, its antigen is unknown. The specimen sequenced was sorted CD4+, CD8+, or CD8+CD57+ T cells (not recorded which) from PBMCs. The source of this sequence is a human donor in good health.

Here the CDR3 reads CSARGESLAPITYNEQFF. Written as DNA, the CDR3 is TGCAGTGCTAGGGGGGAGTCTCTAGCGCCAATAACATACAATGAGCAGTTCTTC. The rearrangement links TRBV20-1 to TRBJ2-1; tentative D call: TRBD2 (6 bases). CDR1 and CDR2 (germline): DFQATT, SNEGSKA (reference sequence). The germline V and J ends were trimmed by 3 bases and 4 bases, with 25 bases remaining between them. The CDR3 is 18 amino acids.